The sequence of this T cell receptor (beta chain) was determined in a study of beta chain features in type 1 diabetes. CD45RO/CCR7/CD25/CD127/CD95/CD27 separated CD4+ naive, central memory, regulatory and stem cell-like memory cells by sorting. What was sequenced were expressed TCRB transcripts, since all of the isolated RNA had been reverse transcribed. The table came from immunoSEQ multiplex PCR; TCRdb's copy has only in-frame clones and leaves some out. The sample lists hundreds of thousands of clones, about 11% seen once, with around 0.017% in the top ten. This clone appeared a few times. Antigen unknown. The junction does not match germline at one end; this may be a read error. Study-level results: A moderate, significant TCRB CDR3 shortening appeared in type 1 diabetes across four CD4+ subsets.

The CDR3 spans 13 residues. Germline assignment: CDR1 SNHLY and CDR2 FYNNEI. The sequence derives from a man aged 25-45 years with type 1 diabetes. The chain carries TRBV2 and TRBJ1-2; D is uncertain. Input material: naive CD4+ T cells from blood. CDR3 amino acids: CASSEDGGYGYTF. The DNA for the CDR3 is TGTGCCAGCAGCGAAGACGGAGGTTATGGCTACACCTTC.